Listed below are T cell receptor beta chains from one sample, sequenced in a study of blood T cell repertoires in COVID-19. Assay: immunoSEQ multiplex PCR; the TCRdb copy retains only in-frame clones and omits some. This table holds around 320,000 clones, over 85% found once. Sequencing was done on a sample of peripheral blood. The receptor set was obtained from a woman under 40 with COVID-19, enrolled during active disease. Both conserved end residues are part of each CDR3. D genes are given only for firm matches. Size tells how often a clone was seen (once, few, many) or the class of an expanded clone, and some rows leave it out.

d_call,clone_size,j_call,v_call,cdr3_aa,cdr3_nt
TRBD1,-,TRBJ1-1,TRBV5-1,CASRLGQSNTEAFF,TGCGCCAGCAGGCTGGGACAGTCGAACACTGAAGCTTTCTTT
-,-,TRBJ2-5,TRBV3-1/TRBV3-2,CASSQFFSQETQYF,TGTGCCAGCAGCCAGTTCTTCAGCCAAGAGACCCAGTACTTC
-,-,TRBJ2-7,TRBV5-1,CASSLEVGASYEQYF,TGCGCCAGCAGCTTGGAGGTGGGCGCTTCCTACGAGCAGTACTTC
-,-,TRBJ1-2,TRBV18,CASSPNRTNTPANYGYTF,TGTGCCAGCTCACCTAATCGGACAAACACTCCAGCTAACTATGGCTACACCTTC
-,-,TRBJ1-6,TRBV5-5,CASNLGAASPLHF,TGTGCCAGCAACCTGGGGGCGGCCTCACCCCTCCACTTT
TRBD1,-,TRBJ2-3,TRBV19,CASSIQTGGTDTQYF,TGTGCCAGTAGTATTCAGACAGGGGGGACAGATACGCAGTATTTT
TRBD2,-,TRBJ2-7,TRBV27,CASSPGGYYEQYF,TGTGCCAGCAGCCCGGGAGGGTACTACGAGCAGTACTTC
TRBD1,-,TRBJ2-6,TRBV10-1,CASRTGGGSKGSGANVLTF,TGCGCCAGCAGAACAGGGGGCGGCAGTAAGGGCTCTGGGGCCAACGTCCTGACTTTC
-,-,TRBJ1-3,TRBV7-9,CASASLSGNTIYF,TGTGCCAGTGCGTCACTCTCTGGAAACACCATATATTTT
-,-,TRBJ1-2,TRBV5-4,CASSLVQSNYGYTF,TGTGCCAGCAGCTTGGTACAGTCTAACTATGGCTACACCTTC
TRBD1,-,TRBJ1-2,TRBV4-1,CASSQDWNRGRPYGYTF,TGCGCCAGCAGCCAAGATTGGAACAGGGGAAGGCCTTATGGCTACACCTTC
-,-,TRBJ2-1,TRBV5-1,CASSLAQGNEQFF,TGCGCCAGCAGCTTGGCCCAGGGCAATGAGCAGTTCTTC
-,-,TRBJ1-2,TRBV10-3,CAISEAGEGYTF,TGTGCCATCAGTGAGGCAGGGGAGGGCTACACCTTC
TRBD2,-,TRBJ2-7,TRBV4-1,CASSQVIVAGDEQYF,TGCGCCAGCAGCCAAGTAATAGTAGCGGGGGACGAGCAGTACTTC
-,-,TRBJ2-7,TRBV11-2,CASSLSRREQYF,TGTGCCAGCAGCTTATCGCGGCGAGAGCAGTACTTC
-,-,TRBJ2-7,TRBV20-1,CSATLAFQQYF,TGCAGTGCTACCTTAGCTTTTCAGCAGTACTTC
-,-,TRBJ2-3,TRBV21-1,CASTLVTSKSTDTQYF,TGTGCCAGCACCCTGGTAACTAGCAAGAGCACAGATACGCAGTATTTT
TRBD1,many,TRBJ2-7,TRBV3-1/TRBV3-2,CASSPRQGPIYEQYF,TGTGCCAGCAGCCCCCGACAGGGACCCATCTACGAGCAGTACTTC
-,-,TRBJ2-3,TRBV5-1,CASSFVGGSTDTQYF,TGCGCCAGCAGCTTTGTGGGGGGATCCACAGATACGCAGTATTTT
-,-,TRBJ1-5,TRBV14,CASPPHRSRSCLSQPQHF,TGTGCCAGCCCCCCTCATCGGTCAAGGAGTTGTCTTAGTCAGCCCCAGCATTTT
TRBD1,-,TRBJ2-7,TRBV28,CASSPTTGASEQYF,TGTGCCAGCAGTCCAACAACAGGGGCTTCCGAGCAGTACTTC
-,-,TRBJ2-2,TRBV7-2,CASSLVEGGELFF,TGTGCCAGCAGCTTAGTAGAGGGCGGGGAGCTGTTTTTT
-,-,TRBJ2-5,TRBV6-5,CASRSLQGETQYF,TGTGCCAGCAGATCACTCCAGGGAGAGACCCAGTACTTC
-,-,TRBJ1-1,TRBV19,CASSIGSWGGTEAFF,TGTGCCAGTAGTATAGGCTCCTGGGGGGGCACTGAAGCTTTCTTT
TRBD2,-,TRBJ2-3,TRBV6-4,CASSDSGGSTDTQYF,TGTGCCAGCAGTGACTCGGGGGGGAGCACAGATACGCAGTATTTT
TRBD1,few,TRBJ1-4,TRBV5-1,CASSSGTGYNEKLFF,TGCGCCAGCAGCTCCGGGACAGGGTATAATGAAAAACTGTTTTTT
-,-,TRBJ1-5,TRBV4-1,CASSQDARNQPQHF,TGCGCCAGCAGCCAAGATGCGCGGAATCAGCCCCAGCATTTT
-,-,TRBJ1-6,TRBV5-1,CASSHGRVVDSPLHF,TGCGCCAGCAGTCACGGCAGGGTCGTGGATTCACCCCTCCACTTT
TRBD1,-,TRBJ2-7,TRBV13,CASSLPGQDGSDEQYF,TGTGCCAGCAGCCTTCCCGGACAGGACGGGTCGGACGAGCAGTACTTC
-,-,TRBJ2-1,TRBV7-8,CASSLGALPGGEQFF,TGTGCCAGCAGCTTAGGAGCTCTACCCGGAGGTGAGCAGTTCTTC